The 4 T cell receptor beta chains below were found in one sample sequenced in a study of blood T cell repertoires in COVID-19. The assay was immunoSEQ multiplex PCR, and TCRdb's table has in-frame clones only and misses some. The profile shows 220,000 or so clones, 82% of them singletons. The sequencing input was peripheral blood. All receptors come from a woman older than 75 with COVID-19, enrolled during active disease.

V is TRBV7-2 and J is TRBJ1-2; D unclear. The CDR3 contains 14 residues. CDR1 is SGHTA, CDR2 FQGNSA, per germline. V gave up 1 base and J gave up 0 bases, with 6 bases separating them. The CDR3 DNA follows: TGTGCCAGCAGCTTAGAGTTAGCTAACTATGGCTACACCTTC. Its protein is CASSLELANYGYTF.

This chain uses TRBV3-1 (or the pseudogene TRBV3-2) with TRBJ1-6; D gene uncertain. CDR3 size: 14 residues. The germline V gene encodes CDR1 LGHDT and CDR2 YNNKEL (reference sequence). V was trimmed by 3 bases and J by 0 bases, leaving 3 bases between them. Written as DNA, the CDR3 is TGTGCCAGCAGCCAGAGCTCCTATAATTCACCCCTCCACTTT. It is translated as CASSQSSYNSPLHF.

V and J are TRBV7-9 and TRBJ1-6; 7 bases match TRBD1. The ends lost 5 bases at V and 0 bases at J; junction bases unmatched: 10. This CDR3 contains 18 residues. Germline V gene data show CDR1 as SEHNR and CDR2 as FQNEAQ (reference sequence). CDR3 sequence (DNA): TGTGCCAGCAGCCAGGGACAGCAGGCGGGCTCCTATAATTCACCCCTCCACTTT. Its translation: CASSQGQQAGSYNSPLHF.

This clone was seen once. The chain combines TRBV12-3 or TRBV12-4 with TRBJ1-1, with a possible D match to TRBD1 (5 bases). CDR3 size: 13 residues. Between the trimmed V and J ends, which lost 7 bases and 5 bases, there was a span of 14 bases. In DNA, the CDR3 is TGTGCCAGCACCTTTTTTGGGGGGACTGAAGCTTTCTTT. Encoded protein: CASTFFGGTEAFF.